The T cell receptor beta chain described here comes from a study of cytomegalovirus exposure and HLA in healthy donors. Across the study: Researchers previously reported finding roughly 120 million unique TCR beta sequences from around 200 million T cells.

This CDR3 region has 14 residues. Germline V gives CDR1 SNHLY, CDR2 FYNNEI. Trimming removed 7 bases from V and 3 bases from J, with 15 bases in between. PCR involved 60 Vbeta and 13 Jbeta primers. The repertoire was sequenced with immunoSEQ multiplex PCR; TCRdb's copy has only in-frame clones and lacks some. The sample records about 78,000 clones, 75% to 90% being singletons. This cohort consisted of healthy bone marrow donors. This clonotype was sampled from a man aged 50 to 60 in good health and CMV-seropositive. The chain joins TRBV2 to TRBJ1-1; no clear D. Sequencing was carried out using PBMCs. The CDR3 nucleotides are TGTGCCAGCAAGTGGGAGGGTCGGGACACTGAAGCTTTCTTT. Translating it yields CASKWEGRDTEAFF.